The 16 T cell receptor beta chains given below trace back to one sample, sequenced in a study of cytomegalovirus exposure and HLA in healthy donors. Both 60 Vbeta primers and 13 Jbeta primers went into the PCR. This table comes from immunoSEQ multiplex PCR, and its TCRdb copy is limited to in-frame clones, with some not included. The repertoire holds some 60,000 clones, 83% seen once, with about 1.6% in the top ten. Material: PBMCs. The receptors originated from a human donor in good health.

The chain carries TRBV28 and TRBJ1-2; TRBD1 is a possible D gene (5 bases). This CDR3 has 16 residues. Trimming stripped 4 bases from V and 0 bases from J, with 15 bases between. Germline V lookup: CDR1 MDHEN, CDR2 SYDVKM. CDR3 in amino acids: CASSSEGRGANYGYTF. CDR3 coding DNA: TGTGCCAGCAGTTCGGAGGGGAGAGGAGCTAACTATGGCTACACCTTC.

V gene TRBV6-1 combines with J gene TRBJ2-7; 9 nucleotides agree with TRBD1. The CDR3 runs 14 residues. Per germline, CDR1 MNHNS and CDR2 SASEGT. Unmatched junction bases numbered 7, after V lost 7 bases and J lost 3 bases. The CDR3 sequence is CASTRDRALYEQYF. Here the CDR3 DNA reads TGTGCCAGCACTCGGGACAGGGCCCTCTACGAGCAGTACTTC.

A word on this clone: Mismatch with germline at one junction end may stem from a read error. The chain is built from TRBV7-9 and TRBJ2-1; 10 bases are shared with TRBD2. This CDR3 spans 14 amino acids. CDR1 and CDR2 (germline): SEHNR, FQNEAQ (reference sequence). The CDR3 nucleotides are TGTGCCAGCAGCCTAGCGGGAGATTTTATTGAGCAGTTCTTC. It is translated as CASSLAGDFIEQFF.

The chain links TRBV2 to TRBJ2-1; D unresolved. Germline loops: CDR1 SNHLY, CDR2 FYNNEI. This CDR3 contains 14 residues. The germline V and J ends were trimmed by 7 bases and 0 bases, with 10 bases remaining between them. In DNA form, the CDR3 reads TGTGCCAGCAATCCAGGCTACTCCTACAATGAGCAGTTCTTC. Protein: CASNPGYSYNEQFF.

The V call is TRBV19, the J call TRBJ1-5, with 8 bases identical to TRBD1. The CDR3 consists of 14 residues. Germline CDR1 is LNHDA and CDR2 is SQIVND (reference sequence). Germline trimming cut 4 bases from V and 7 bases from J; bases unmatched to any gene: 6. The CDR3 protein is CASSRQGIRQPQHF. In nucleotides, the CDR3 is TGTGCCAGTAGTAGACAGGGGATTCGGCAGCCCCAGCATTTT. The full variable domain, completed using reference TRBV19 and TRBJ1-5, is DGGITQSPKYLFRKEGQNVTLSCEQNLNHDAMYWYRQDPGQGLRLIYYSQIVNDFQKGDIAEGYSVSREKKESFPLTVTSAQKNPTAFYLCASSRQGIRQPQHFGDGTRLSIL.

This clone was detected once. This chain joins TRBV10-3 and TRBJ2-7; no firm D call. Looked up from germline, CDR1 is ENHRY and CDR2 is SYGVKD. There are 15 residues in the CDR3. V was shortened by 2 bases and J by 3 bases, with 14 bases between the two germline ends. The CDR3 nucleotides are TGTGCCATCAGTGAGAATAACAGACCAGACTACGAGCAGTACTTC. Its translation is CAISENNRPDYEQYF.

This chain joins TRBV5-4 and TRBJ2-1, with D tentatively TRBD1 (6 bases). This CDR3 has 15 residues. Germline CDR1 reads SGHNT; CDR2 reads YYREEE (reference sequence). The V end lost 1 base, the J end lost 7 bases, and 15 bases lay between the germline ends. CDR3 sequence reads: CASSLIQGMANEQFF. CDR3 nucleotide sequence: TGTGCCAGCAGCTTGATCCAGGGGATGGCGAATGAGCAGTTCTTC.

The rearrangement links TRBV5-1 to TRBJ1-6; D is ambiguous. The CDR3 totals 17 residues. Deletions cut 4 bases from V and 4 bases from J, with 18 bases between. Per the germline V gene, CDR1 is SGHRS and CDR2 is YFSETQ. CDR3 DNA: TGCGCCAGCAGCGACGGCCGCAAACAGTTTTATAATTCACCCCTCCACTTT. The encoded protein is CASSDGRKQFYNSPLHF.

The genes are TRBV5-1 and TRBJ1-2; D not certain. Germline loops: CDR1 SGHRS, CDR2 YFSETQ. CDR3 length equals 14 residues. V shed 0 bases and J shed 6 bases, with 12 bases lying between them. The CDR3 coding sequence is TGCGCCAGCAGCTTGGCCTCGGTCTCGGATGGCTACACCTTC. Amino acid sequence: CASSLASVSDGYTF.

The gene calls are TRBV7-2 and TRBJ2-7, with 14 bases lining up with TRBD2. This CDR3 is built from 16 residues. Germline V gene data show CDR1 as SGHTA and CDR2 as FQGNSA. After removal of 4 bases from V and 2 bases from J, the junction contained 4 bases not matched to a gene. The CDR3 here is CASSSGLAGAAYEQYF. CDR3 bases: TGTGCCAGCAGCTCGGGACTAGCGGGGGCAGCCTACGAGCAGTACTTC.

Here the CDR3 DNA reads TGTGCCAGCAGCGTAGACGGGGAGCAGTTCTTC. Protein: CASSVDGEQFF. The V and J genes are TRBV9 and TRBJ2-1, with D hard to call. This CDR3 contains 11 residues. The germline V and J ends were trimmed by 0 bases and 10 bases, with 5 bases remaining between them. Germline loops: CDR1 SGDLS, CDR2 YYNGEE.

The chain uses TRBV4-3 and TRBJ2-7; D perhaps matches TRBD1 (6 bases). Trimming shortened V by 0 bases and J by 4 bases, and 13 bases separated the two germline ends. The germline V gene encodes CDR1 LGHNA and CDR2 YSLEER. The CDR3 is made up of 15 amino acids. In DNA form, the CDR3 reads TGCGCCAGCAGCCAAGATGTCGGACAGAGTTACGAGCAGTACTTC. It encodes CASSQDVGQSYEQYF.

V gene TRBV2 combines with J gene TRBJ2-1; D is ambiguous. CDR1 is SNHLY, CDR2 FYNNEI, per germline. V lost 8 bases, J lost 0 bases, and 2 bases lay in between. The CDR3 contains 11 residues. DNA of the CDR3: TGTGCCAGCCTCTCCTACAATGAGCAGTTCTTC. Translated: CASLSYNEQFF. The variable domain in full, with the rest retrieved from reference TRBV2 and TRBJ2-1, is EPEVTQTPSHQVTQMGQEVILRCVPISNHLYFYWYRQILGQKVEFLVSFYNNEISEKSEIFDDQFSVERPDGSNFTLKIRSTKLEDSAMYFCASLSYNEQFFGPGTRLTVL.

The chain carries TRBV9 and TRBJ2-1; TRBD2 is a possible D gene (6 bases). Trimming shortened V by 0 bases and J by 1 base, and 8 bases separated the two germline ends. CDR3 length: 15 residues. Germline values: CDR1 SGDLS, CDR2 YYNGEE. CDR3 DNA sequence: TGTGCCAGCAGCGTAGGCGGGATTTCCTACAATGAGCAGTTCTTC. It is translated as CASSVGGISYNEQFF.

Only a few counts were recorded for this clone. CDR3 amino acids: CASSFSLGQSTDTQYF. In DNA, the CDR3 is TGTGCCAGCAGCTTTTCACTTGGGCAAAGCACAGATACGCAGTATTTT. J is TRBJ2-3 and V is TRBV11-2; the D is unclear. In germline, CDR1 is SGHAT, CDR2 FQNNGV. This CDR3 has 16 amino acids. V lost 3 bases, J lost 0 bases, and 13 bases lay in between.

This chain connects TRBV29-1 to TRBJ2-5, with TRBD1 as a possible D gene (5 bases). The CDR3 spans 13 residues. Germline CDR1 reads SQVTM; CDR2 reads ANQGSEA. Trimming shortened V by 5 bases and J by 1 base, and 11 bases separated the two germline ends. This chain's CDR3 is CSVKTGGQETQYF. The CDR3 nucleotides are TGCAGCGTTAAAACAGGTGGCCAAGAGACCCAGTACTTC.